This passage covers 16 T cell receptor beta chains from one sample sequenced in a study of PD-1 blockade in classical Hodgkin lymphoma. All the patients suffered relapse after autologous stem cell transplantation, and brentuximab vedotin exposure differed. Sequenced by immunoSEQ multiplex PCR; TCRdb stores in-frame clones only, minus some. The sample includes around 96,000 clones, approximately 80% of them seen just once. Sequencing used peripheral blood mononuclear cells (PBMCs), obtained at baseline. The origin of the receptors is a human donor with classical Hodgkin lymphoma.

The V and J genes are TRBV10-2 and TRBJ1-1, with a possible D match to TRBD1 (6 bases). Germline values: CDR1 WSHSY, CDR2 SAAADI. Trimming pared 6 bases from V and 3 bases from J, leaving 8 bases between. The CDR3 loop spans 12 amino acids. The DNA of the CDR3 is TGCGCCAGCAGCAGGGGCGACACTGAAGCTTTCTTT. The encoded protein is CASSRGDTEAFF.

The V and J genes are TRBV19 and TRBJ1-1; D not certain. There are 14 residues in the CDR3. Germline CDR1 reads LNHDA; CDR2 reads SQIVND (reference sequence). V was clipped by 4 bases and J by 1 base, with 10 bases between them. CDR3 sequence: CASSTPHPNTEAFF. The CDR3 DNA follows: TGTGCCAGTAGTACGCCCCACCCGAACACTGAAGCTTTCTTT.

The gene calls are TRBV6-4 and TRBJ2-1, with 11 bases that match TRBD2. This CDR3 region has 16 residues. The V gene's germline CDR1 is MRHNA and CDR2 SNTAGT. V lost 4 bases and J lost 4; bases outside the gene matches: 6. CDR3 amino acids: CASSATLAGGYNEQFF. The CDR3 DNA reads TGTGCCAGCAGTGCAACCCTAGCGGGAGGATACAATGAGCAGTTCTTC.

This clone has a handful of counts. This chain uses TRBV5-8 with TRBJ1-2; 9 bases are shared with TRBD1. The germline CDR1 and CDR2 sequences are SGHTS and YDEGEE. Losses at the gene ends were 0 bases for V and 2 bases for J; bases not matched to a gene: 5. The CDR3 extends over 16 amino acids. In nucleotides, the CDR3 is TGTGCCAGCAGCTTGGACCCACAGGGGGCAAACTATGGCTACACCTTC. Its translation is CASSLDPQGANYGYTF.

The genes are TRBV5-6 and TRBJ2-7; D uncertain. CDR3 size: 12 residues. With 4 bases removed from V and 3 bases from J, the gap between germline ends came to 8 bases. CDR1 and CDR2 from the germline V gene are SGHDT and YYEEEE. CDR3 sequence: CASSHQLYEQYF. The CDR3 DNA is TGTGCCAGCAGCCATCAGCTCTACGAGCAGTACTTC.

The rearrangement links TRBV5-1 to TRBJ2-6; D perhaps matches TRBD1 (6 bases). The CDR3 is made up of 17 amino acids. V was pared by 0 bases and J by 0 bases, with 10 bases between. Germline CDR1 and CDR2: SGHRS and YFSETQ. CDR3 amino acids: CASSLAGQSSGANVLTF. CDR3 nucleotide sequence: TGCGCCAGCAGCTTGGCCGGACAGAGCTCTGGGGCCAACGTCCTGACTTTC.

This chain connects TRBV11-3 to TRBJ2-6; TRBD1 agrees at 8 bases. The CDR3 is 17 residues long. Germline V CDR1 and CDR2: SGHNT, YENEEA. V lost 4 bases to trimming and J lost 2 bases; unmatched junction nucleotides: 7. The CDR3 bases are TGTGCCAGCAGCTCAGGACAGGGATGGGCTGGGGCCAACGTCCTGACTTTC. Translated: CASSSGQGWAGANVLTF. Filled out from reference TRBV11-3 and TRBJ2-6, the complete variable domain reads EAGVVQSPRYKIIEKKQPVAFWCNPISGHNTLYWYLQNLGQGPELLIRYENEEAVDDSQLPKDRFSAERLKGVDSTLKIQPAELGDSAVYLCASSSGQGWAGANVLTFGAGSRLTVL.

The V call is TRBV10-3, the J call TRBJ1-1; unclear D gene. The CDR3 runs 13 residues. CDR1 is ENHRY, CDR2 SYGVKD, per germline. V lost 4 bases to trimming and J lost 0 bases, with 6 bases between them. CDR3 sequence (DNA): TGTGCCATCAGTGGCACAGTGAACACTGAAGCTTTCTTT. Amino acid sequence: CAISGTVNTEAFF.

This chain uses TRBV6-1 with TRBJ2-7; TRBD1 is a possible D gene (5 bases). The germline gives CDR1 MNHNS, CDR2 SASEGT. This CDR3 is built from 13 residues. V lost 11 bases, J lost 2 bases, and 16 bases lay in between. The CDR3 region is CAAQAHPAYEQYF. CDR3 coding DNA: TGTGCCGCACAGGCACACCCGGCCTACGAGCAGTACTTC.

The chain uses TRBV10-3 and TRBJ2-2, with 8 bases identical to TRBD2. Germline V gives CDR1 ENHRY, CDR2 SYGVKD. The V gene end was trimmed by 2 bases and the J gene end by 2 bases; junction bases not matched to a gene: 4. The CDR3 consists of 16 residues. The CDR3 here is CAISEVAGTNTGELFF. DNA of the CDR3: TGTGCCATCAGTGAGGTAGCGGGAACCAACACCGGGGAGCTGTTTTTT.

The V and J genes are TRBV10-3 and TRBJ2-1, with no clear D. Germline V gene data show CDR1 as ENHRY and CDR2 as SYGVKD. This CDR3 has 12 amino acids. Trimming removed 6 bases from V and 8 bases from J, with 11 bases in between. CDR3 sequence: CAISPSGDEQFF. CDR3 in DNA: TGTGCCATCAGCCCTAGTGGGGATGAGCAGTTCTTC.

V is TRBV6-5 and J is TRBJ2-1, with D hard to call. Germline CDR1 reads MNHEY; CDR2 reads SVGAGI. V was clipped by 2 bases and J by 7 bases, with 6 bases between them. The CDR3 runs to 12 residues. The CDR3 nucleotides read TGTGCCAGCAGTTACGGGTGGAATGAGCAGTTCTTC. Its translation: CASSYGWNEQFF.

J is TRBJ2-2 and V is TRBV5-5; 7 nucleotides match TRBD1. Trimming at V came to 2 bases and at J to 7 bases, leaving 14 bases not matched to a gene. This CDR3 spans 17 amino acids. The germline V gene has CDR1 SGHKS and CDR2 YYEKEE (reference sequence). CDR3 nucleotide sequence: TGTGCCAGCAGCTTTGTGGGGTTGACAGGGAGCAACGGGGAGCTGTTTTTT. Translation: CASSFVGLTGSNGELFF.

The genes are TRBV6-5 and TRBJ2-2; TRBD1 matches 7 bases. Germline-derived CDR1 and CDR2 are MNHEY and SVGAGI. J lost 2 bases, V lost 10 bases, and 10 bases had no gene match. This CDR3 is built from 15 residues. In nucleotides, the CDR3 is TGTGCCACCATGACAGGGTCCTTCAACACCGGGGAGCTGTTTTTT. Translated: CATMTGSFNTGELFF.

The rearrangement links TRBV19 to TRBJ2-6; 8 bases line up with TRBD1. Trimming removed 10 bases from V and 2 bases from J; junction bases left unmatched: 7. The germline V gene encodes CDR1 LNHDA and CDR2 SQIVND (reference sequence). This CDR3 has 15 amino acids. The DNA for the CDR3 is TGTGCCACCCGGGACAGGACCACTGGGGCCAACGTCCTGACTTTC. It encodes CATRDRTTGANVLTF.

The rearrangement uses TRBV15 and TRBJ2-3; D not certain. The CDR3 sequence is 13 residues long. V was pared by 0 bases and J by 3 bases, with 4 bases between. The germline CDR1 and CDR2 sequences are LNHNV and YYDKDF (reference sequence). CDR3 protein: CATSRDRTDTQYF. The CDR3 DNA follows: TGTGCCACCAGCAGAGATCGAACAGATACGCAGTATTTT.